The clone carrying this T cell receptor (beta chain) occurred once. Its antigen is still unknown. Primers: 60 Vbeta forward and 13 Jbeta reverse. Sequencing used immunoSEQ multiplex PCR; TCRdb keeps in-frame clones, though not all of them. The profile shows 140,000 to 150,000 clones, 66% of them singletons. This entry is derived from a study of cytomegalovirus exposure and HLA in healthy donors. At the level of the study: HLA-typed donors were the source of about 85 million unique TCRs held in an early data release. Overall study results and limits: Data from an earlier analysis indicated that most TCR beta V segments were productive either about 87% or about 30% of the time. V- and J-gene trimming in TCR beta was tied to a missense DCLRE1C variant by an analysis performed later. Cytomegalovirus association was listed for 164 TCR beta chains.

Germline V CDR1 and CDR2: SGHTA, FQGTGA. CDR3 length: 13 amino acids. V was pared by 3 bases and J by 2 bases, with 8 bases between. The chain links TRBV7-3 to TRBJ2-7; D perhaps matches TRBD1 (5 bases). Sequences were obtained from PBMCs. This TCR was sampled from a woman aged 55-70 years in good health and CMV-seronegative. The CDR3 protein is CASSFDRAYEQYF. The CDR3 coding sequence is TGTGCCAGCAGCTTTGACAGAGCCTACGAGCAGTACTTC. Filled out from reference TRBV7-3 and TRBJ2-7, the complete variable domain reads GAGVSQTPSNKVTEKGKYVELRCDPISGHTALYWYRQSLGQGPEFLIYFQGTGAADDSGLPNDRFFAVRPEGSVSTLKIQRTERGDSAVYLCASSFDRAYEQYFGPGTRLTVT.